This is a list of T cell receptor beta chains from one sample in a study of T cell repertoires and HLA-DP antigens. Antigens of these TCRs are unknown. Clones were sequenced by immunoSEQ multiplex PCR, and TCRdb holds only the in-frame ones, with some missing. There are around 90,000 clones in the sample; roughly 86% occur only once, and 1.7% lies in the top ten. Sequencing input: CD4+ T cells from PBMCs. These receptors were obtained from a man over 45 in good health and CMV-seronegative. Both conserved end residues are part of each CDR3. The D gene is left open where the match is weak. The size field is filled for only some rows; it gives once, few, many or a size class.

j_gene: TRBJ2-2; abundance: -; v_gene: TRBV2; d_gene: -; CDR3nt: TGTGCCAGCAGTGAACGGAACACCGGGGAGCTGTTTTTT; CDR3aa: CASSERNTGELFF
j_gene: TRBJ2-7; abundance: -; v_gene: TRBV15; d_gene: TRBD1; CDR3nt: TGTGCCACCAGCAGAAAGGGACAGGGTACCGTCGAGCAGTACTTC; CDR3aa: CATSRKGQGTVEQYF
j_gene: TRBJ1-2; abundance: -; v_gene: TRBV19; d_gene: -; CDR3nt: TGTGCCAGTAGTACGTATTATGGCTGCACCTTC; CDR3aa: CASSTYYGCTF
j_gene: TRBJ1-4; abundance: -; v_gene: TRBV7-8; d_gene: -; CDR3nt: TGTGCCAGCAGCCACCGCGGCTCAAGAACAACTAATGAAAAACTGTTTTTT; CDR3aa: CASSHRGSRTTNEKLFF
j_gene: TRBJ1-6; abundance: -; v_gene: TRBV7-8; d_gene: -; CDR3nt: TGTGCCAGCAGCCCCGAGAGGACAGCGAATTCACCCCTCCACTTT; CDR3aa: CASSPERTANSPLHF
j_gene: TRBJ2-3; abundance: -; v_gene: TRBV9; d_gene: -; CDR3nt: TGTGCCAGCAGCCTTTATATGACAGCAGATACGCAGTATTTT; CDR3aa: CASSLYMTADTQYF
j_gene: TRBJ1-2; abundance: -; v_gene: TRBV7-2; d_gene: -; CDR3nt: TGTGCCAGCAGCTTTCAGGGCAATGGCTACACCTTC; CDR3aa: CASSFQGNGYTF
j_gene: TRBJ1-1; abundance: -; v_gene: TRBV5-1; d_gene: TRBD1; CDR3nt: TGCGCCAGCAGCTCTAGTATAACAGTGGGACAGGCGAACACTGAAGCTTTCTTT; CDR3aa: CASSSSITVGQANTEAFF
j_gene: TRBJ2-7; abundance: -; v_gene: TRBV2; d_gene: TRBD2; CDR3nt: TGTGCCAGCAACTCCCGGGCGGGAGGGCCGGGGGAGCAGTACTTC; CDR3aa: CASNSRAGGPGEQYF
j_gene: TRBJ2-1; abundance: -; v_gene: TRBV30; d_gene: TRBD1; CDR3nt: TGTGCCTGGAGCTGGGACAGGGCGTATGAGCAGTTCTTC; CDR3aa: CAWSWDRAYEQFF
j_gene: TRBJ2-2; abundance: -; v_gene: TRBV7-2; d_gene: -; CDR3nt: TGTGCCAGCAGTGGTGTTTCGGGATCCGGGGAGCTGTTTTTT; CDR3aa: CASSGVSGSGELFF
j_gene: TRBJ2-3; abundance: -; v_gene: TRBV2; d_gene: -; CDR3nt: TGTGCCAGCAGAGAAGGGCCTAGCACAGATACGCAGTATTTT; CDR3aa: CASREGPSTDTQYF
j_gene: TRBJ2-1; abundance: -; v_gene: TRBV2; d_gene: -; CDR3nt: TGTGCCAGCACCGTCGACAGTGCCACCTACAATGAGCAGTTCTTC; CDR3aa: CASTVDSATYNEQFF
j_gene: TRBJ1-2; abundance: once; v_gene: TRBV4-2; d_gene: TRBD1; CDR3nt: TGTGCCAGCAGCCAAGGTTCCGGACAGGGTGCCGTATTCACCTTC; CDR3aa: CASSQGSGQGAVFTF
j_gene: TRBJ1-1; abundance: -; v_gene: TRBV25-1; d_gene: -; CDR3nt: TGTGCCAGCAGTGAGGAATGGAACACTGAAGCTTTCTTT; CDR3aa: CASSEEWNTEAFF